This T cell receptor (beta chain) came from a study of T cells after yellow fever vaccination. Findings and limits, study-wide: Repertoires obtained by FACS sorting could include abundant clonotypes that entered as contaminants from the bulk population.

A universal primer site and UMIs were added as TCR cDNA was made by 5'RACE template switching. TCRdb processed the 5' RACE reads anew with MiXCR; each CDR3 protein has one entry. The sample lists a few hundred thousand distinct CDR3 sequences, about an eighth occurring once. Details on this clonotype: Its antigen remains unidentified.

Germline assignment: CDR1 GTSNPN and CDR2 SVGIG (reference sequence). V lost 5 bases, J lost 14 bases, and 9 bases stayed unmatched. The CDR3 is made up of 11 amino acids. The sequence derives from a man between 25 and 39 years old who received the YFV17D yellow fever vaccine. The sample in question was CD4+ T cells sorted from PBMCs, obtained 45 days after the yellow fever booster vaccination. The chain carries TRBV30 and TRBJ2-3; the match to TRBD1 covers 8 bases. The CDR3 coding sequence is TGTGCCTGGTCACCGGGACAGGTCCCGTATTTT. The encoded protein is CAWSPGQVPYF.